A single sample gave rise to the 8 T cell receptor beta chains below, sequenced in a study of identical twins. MiXCR was run by TCRdb on the 5' RACE reads, yielding one entry per CDR3 protein. The top ten clones hold under 0.35% of a sample with some 1,600,000 distinct CDR3 sequences, around a third of them seen once. Sequencing was performed on cord blood. The receptors here all came from a newborn girl in good health.

The table lists this clonotype with a few counts. V and J are TRBV28 and TRBJ1-6; D not resolved. The CDR3 covers 14 residues. V was pared by 7 bases and J by 0 bases, with 7 bases between. Per the germline V gene, CDR1 is MDHEN and CDR2 is SYDVKM. CDR3 coding DNA: TGTGCCAGCATTAAGAGCTCCTATAATTCACCCCTCCACTTT. It encodes CASIKSSYNSPLHF.

CDR3 amino acids: CASGQEGYEQYF. The CDR3 nucleotides read TGTGCCAGCGGGCAGGAAGGGTACGAGCAGTACTTC. The V and J genes are TRBV28 and TRBJ2-7; no clear D. Germline V gene lookup returns CDR1 MDHEN and CDR2 SYDVKM. The CDR3 length is 12 residues. Trimming cost V 8 bases and J 4 bases, with 12 bases left between them.

This clonotype was recorded many times. The gene calls are TRBV20-1 and TRBJ1-2; 7 bases are a match to TRBD1. CDR1 and CDR2 from the germline V gene are DFQATT and SNEGSKA (reference sequence). The length of the CDR3 is 12 residues. V lost 6 bases, J lost 5 bases, and 6 bases stayed unmatched. The CDR3 DNA reads TGCAGTGCCACGGGACAGAGTTATGGCTACACCTTC. Encoded protein: CSATGQSYGYTF.

The J gene is TRBJ2-7, the V gene TRBV15; D possibly corresponds to TRBD2 (7 bases). Trimming stripped 5 bases from V and 6 bases from J, with 23 bases between. The CDR3 runs 16 residues. Looked up from germline, CDR1 is LNHNV and CDR2 is YYDKDF (reference sequence). In DNA, the CDR3 is TGTGCCACCAGCGGGGGTCTGTCGCGGGGGCGGGGCGAGCAGTACTTC. Translation: CATSGGLSRGRGEQYF.

This rearrangement joins TRBV12-3 or TRBV12-4 to TRBJ1-2; 8 bases match TRBD1. V lost 3 bases to trimming and J lost 9 bases; unmatched junction nucleotides: 6. This CDR3 is built from 13 residues. The CDR3 loop reads CASSLGQEGSYTF. The CDR3 DNA reads TGTGCCAGCAGTTTGGGACAGGAGGGTAGCTACACCTTC.

This clonotype was seen more than once but under ten times. The V call is TRBV6-5, the J call TRBJ1-2; no reliable D call. V was cut by 2 bases and J by 5 bases, with 9 bases left in between. There are 13 residues in the CDR3. Germline V gene data show CDR1 as MNHEY and CDR2 as SVGAGI. CDR3: CASSYATGYGYTF. CDR3 sequence (DNA): TGTGCCAGCAGTTACGCGACCGGGTATGGCTACACCTTC.

Details on this clonotype: A clone one base away is much larger, so this may be a read error. V usage is TRBV5-1 and J usage is TRBJ2-6; no definite D call. V was trimmed by 6 bases and J by 0 bases, leaving 7 bases between them. Germline V gene sequence: CDR1 SGHRS, CDR2 YFSETQ. The CDR3 covers 14 residues. The CDR3 spells CASITSSGANVLTF. CDR3 sequence (DNA): TGCGCCAGCATCACGAGCTCTGGGGCCAACGTCCTGACTTTC.

DNA of the CDR3: TGTGCCAGCAGTGAATCCCTCAGGGGCGAGCAGTACTTC. This codes for CASSESLRGEQYF. The rearrangement joins TRBV25-1 to TRBJ2-5; TRBD1 might be the D (6 bases). Gene TRBJ2-7 matches the end of the DNA better, so the J call may be wrong. This CDR3 contains 13 residues. Per the germline V gene, CDR1 is MGHDK and CDR2 is SYGVNS.